This is a list of T cell receptor beta chains from one sample in a study of blood T cell repertoires in COVID-19. The method was immunoSEQ multiplex PCR; TCRdb's version includes in-frame clones alone and lacks a portion of them. Among roughly 260,000 clones listed, 87% were seen once. Sample: peripheral blood. The origin of the receptors is a woman aged 50 to 60 with acute or convalescent COVID-19. CDR3s include the opening cysteine and the closing phenylalanine or tryptophan. D genes are given only for firm matches. The size field is filled for only some rows; it gives once, few, many or a size class.

clone size	J gene	D gene	V gene	CDR3 protein	CDR3 DNA
.	TRBJ1-5	.	TRBV4-2	CASSQVVQASNQPQHF	TGTGCCAGCAGCCAAGTCGTACAGGCTAGCAATCAGCCCCAGCATTTT
.	TRBJ2-5	TRBD2	TRBV7-8	CASGLAGGWETQYF	TGTGCCAGCGGGCTAGCGGGAGGTTGGGAGACCCAGTACTTC
.	TRBJ1-2	.	TRBV10-3	CAISGDMNYGYTF	TGTGCCATCAGTGGCGACATGAACTATGGCTACACCTTC
.	TRBJ2-3	.	TRBV2	CASSGQGTDTQYF	TGTGCCAGCAGTGGACAGGGCACAGATACGCAGTATTTT
.	TRBJ1-1	.	TRBV18	CASSPLGGAGEAFF	TGTGCCAGCTCACCGCTAGGGGGGGCGGGTGAAGCTTTCTTT
.	TRBJ1-1	.	TRBV5-1	CASRYLGQQNTEAFF	TGCGCCAGCCGCTACCTAGGACAGCAGAACACTGAAGCTTTCTTT
.	TRBJ1-2	.	TRBV3-1/TRBV3-2	CASSRERTGRVDGYTF	TGTGCCAGCAGCCGTGAAAGGACCGGGAGAGTGGATGGCTACACCTTC
.	TRBJ1-4	.	TRBV19	CASSISRSNEKLFF	TGTGCCAGTAGTATAAGTAGAAGTAATGAAAAACTGTTTTTT
.	TRBJ2-7	TRBD1	TRBV27	CASSFTPMRGLEQYF	TGTGCCAGCAGTTTTACCCCGATGAGGGGGCTCGAGCAGTACTTC
many	TRBJ2-6	.	TRBV7-9	CASSLRVSGANVLTF	TGTGCCAGCAGCTTAAGAGTGTCTGGGGCCAACGTCCTGACTTTC
.	TRBJ1-1	TRBD1	TRBV23-1	CASSQSSRGPGTEAFF	TGCGCCAGCAGTCAATCATCAAGGGGGCCGGGTACTGAAGCTTTCTTT
.	TRBJ1-6	TRBD1	TRBV5-1	CASSPGDSNYNSPLHF	TGCGCCAGCAGCCCCGGGGACAGTAACTATAATTCACCCCTCCACTTT
.	TRBJ2-7	.	TRBV11-2	CASSFIGGLPYEQYF	TGTGCCAGCAGCTTCATAGGAGGCCTTCCCTACGAGCAGTACTTC
.	TRBJ1-1	.	TRBV28	CASSRGGQNTEAFF	TGTGCCAGCAGCCGGGGAGGACAGAACACTGAAGCTTTCTTT
.	TRBJ2-5	.	TRBV7-8	CASSLLLQETQYF	TGTGCCAGCAGCTTACTACTCCAAGAGACCCAGTACTTC
.	TRBJ1-2	TRBD1	TRBV5-1	CASSSGQEGRGYTF	TGCGCCAGCAGCTCGGGACAGGAGGGTCGAGGCTACACCTTC
.	TRBJ1-3	.	TRBV5-8	CASSKGGMGVSGNTIYF	TGTGCCAGCAGCAAAGGTGGCATGGGAGTCTCTGGAAACACCATATATTTT
.	TRBJ1-1	TRBD1	TRBV5-4	CASSPWGDSRAFF	TGTGCCAGCAGCCCTTGGGGGGACAGTAGAGCTTTCTTT
.	TRBJ2-3	TRBD2	TRBV27	CATTSSSGSSTDTQYF	TGTGCCACGACGTCTTCTAGCGGCTCTAGCACAGATACGCAGTATTTT
once	TRBJ1-1	.	TRBV6-5	CASKTGPGDTEAFF	TGTGCCAGCAAAACGGGCCCGGGGGACACTGAAGCTTTCTTT
few	TRBJ2-1	TRBD1	TRBV6-5	CASSPGQGAGNEQFF	TGTGCCAGCAGCCCGGGACAGGGGGCAGGCAATGAGCAGTTCTTC
.	TRBJ1-1	.	TRBV7-9	CASSLRGEAFF	TGTGCCAGCAGCTTGCGGGGTGAAGCTTTCTTT
.	TRBJ2-7	.	TRBV7-2	CASSWGFVWGGRAYEQYF	TGTGCCAGCAGCTGGGGTTTTGTTTGGGGAGGACGAGCCTACGAGCAGTACTTC
.	TRBJ2-2	TRBD2	TRBV7-9	CASSSTSGRADGELFF	TGTGCCAGCAGCTCGACTAGCGGGAGGGCCGACGGGGAGCTGTTTTTT
.	TRBJ1-2	.	TRBV27	CASSLSGESHGYTF	TGTGCCAGCAGTTTATCCGGGGAGTCCCATGGCTACACCTTC
.	TRBJ2-1	TRBD2	TRBV4-1	CASSHPGAGGWDEQFF	TGCGCCAGCAGCCACCCTGGAGCGGGAGGATGGGATGAGCAGTTCTTC
once	TRBJ2-7	TRBD2	TRBV6-2/TRBV6-3	CASSTPPGLAGGLGGYEQYF	TGTGCCAGCAGCACCCCGCCAGGACTAGCGGGAGGGCTTGGGGGCTACGAGCAGTACTTC
many	TRBJ1-5	.	TRBV7-6	CASSLEGGSNQPQHF	TGTGCCAGCAGCTTAGAGGGGGGGTCCAATCAGCCCCAGCATTTT
.	TRBJ2-1	TRBD1	TRBV7-2	CASSPDRGGYNEQFF	TGTGCCAGCAGCCCAGACAGGGGGGGCTACAATGAGCAGTTCTTC
.	TRBJ1-1	TRBD1	TRBV5-4	CASSRTGRTTEAFF	TGTGCCAGCAGCCGGACAGGGAGAACGACTGAAGCTTTCTTT
.	TRBJ2-1	.	TRBV5-4	CASSAGLGSSYNEQFF	TGTGCCAGCAGCGCCGGACTGGGGAGCTCCTACAATGAGCAGTTCTTC
.	TRBJ1-2	TRBD1	TRBV6-6	CASSYRARDRGGYTF	TGTGCCAGCAGTTACCGGGCCCGGGACAGGGGTGGCTACACCTTC
.	TRBJ2-5	.	TRBV9	CASSVGGETQYF	TGTGCCAGCAGCGTCGGTGGAGAGACCCAGTACTTC
.	TRBJ2-3	TRBD2	TRBV2	CASRSTSAHTDTQYF	TGTGCCAGCAGATCGACTAGCGCGCACACAGATACGCAGTATTTT
.	TRBJ2-1	TRBD1	TRBV7-2	CASSLGGTGLSSYNEQFF	TGTGCCAGCAGCTTAGGGGGGACAGGGCTTAGCTCCTACAATGAGCAGTTCTTC
.	TRBJ2-1	.	TRBV11-2	CASSLVSEEFF	TGTGCCAGCAGCTTGGTCAGTGAAGAGTTCTTC